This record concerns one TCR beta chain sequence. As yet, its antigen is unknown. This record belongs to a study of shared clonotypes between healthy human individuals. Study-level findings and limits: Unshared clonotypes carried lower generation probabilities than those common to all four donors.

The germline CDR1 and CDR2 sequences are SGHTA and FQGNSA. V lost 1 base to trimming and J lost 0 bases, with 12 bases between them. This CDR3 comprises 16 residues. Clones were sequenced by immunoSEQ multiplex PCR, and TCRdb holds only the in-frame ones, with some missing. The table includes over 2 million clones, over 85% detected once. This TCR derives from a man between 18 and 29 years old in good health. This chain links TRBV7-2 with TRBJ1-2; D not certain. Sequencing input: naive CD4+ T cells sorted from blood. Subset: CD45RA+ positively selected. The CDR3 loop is CASSLGGVGANYGYTF. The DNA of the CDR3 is TGTGCCAGCAGCTTAGGAGGCGTCGGAGCTAACTATGGCTACACCTTC.